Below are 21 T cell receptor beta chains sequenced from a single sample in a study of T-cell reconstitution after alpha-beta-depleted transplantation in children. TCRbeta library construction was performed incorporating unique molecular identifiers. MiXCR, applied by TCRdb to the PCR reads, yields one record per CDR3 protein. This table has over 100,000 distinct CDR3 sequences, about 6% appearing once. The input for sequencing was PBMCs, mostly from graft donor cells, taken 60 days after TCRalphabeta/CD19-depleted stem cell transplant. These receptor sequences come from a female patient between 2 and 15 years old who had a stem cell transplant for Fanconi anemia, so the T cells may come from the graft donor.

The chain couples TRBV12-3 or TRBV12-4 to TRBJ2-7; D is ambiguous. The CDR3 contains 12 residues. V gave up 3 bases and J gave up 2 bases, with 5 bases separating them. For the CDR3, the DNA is TGTGCCAGCAGTTTTGTAGCCTACGAGCAGTACTTC. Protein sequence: CASSFVAYEQYF.

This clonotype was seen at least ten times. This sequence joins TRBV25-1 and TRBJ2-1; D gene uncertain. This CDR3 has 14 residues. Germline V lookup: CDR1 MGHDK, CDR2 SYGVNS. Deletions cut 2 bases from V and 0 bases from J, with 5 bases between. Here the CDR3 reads CASSELTSYNEQFF. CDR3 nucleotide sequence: TGTGCCAGCAGTGAACTCACCTCCTACAATGAGCAGTTCTTC.

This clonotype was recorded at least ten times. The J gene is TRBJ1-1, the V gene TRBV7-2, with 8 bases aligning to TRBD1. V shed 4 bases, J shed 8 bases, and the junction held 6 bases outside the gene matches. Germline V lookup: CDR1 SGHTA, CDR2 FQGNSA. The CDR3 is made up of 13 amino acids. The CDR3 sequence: CASSYRQGTEAFF. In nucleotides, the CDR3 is TGTGCCAGCAGCTACCGACAGGGGACCGAAGCTTTCTTT.

The CDR3, as DNA: TGCAGTGCTAGGTTCTCTAGCGGGGGGGCACTGAATGAGCAGTTCTTC. It encodes CSARFSSGGALNEQFF. The chain couples TRBV20-1 to TRBJ2-1; 12 bases line up with TRBD2. This CDR3 contains 16 residues. Trimming removed 3 bases from V and 7 bases from J; junction bases left unmatched: 10. Germline V gene lookup returns CDR1 DFQATT and CDR2 SNEGSKA (reference sequence).

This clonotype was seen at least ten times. The CDR3 protein is CASSVAASVLIDTQYF. DNA of the CDR3: TGTGCCAGCAGCGTAGCTGCTAGCGTGTTGATAGATACGCAGTATTTT. The chain has TRBV9 and TRBJ2-3; tentative D call: TRBD2 (6 bases). V was clipped by 0 bases and J by 5 bases, with 16 bases between them. Germline V gene lookup returns CDR1 SGDLS and CDR2 YYNGEE. The CDR3 is 16 residues long.

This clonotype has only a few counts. CDR3 residues: CASSAGTSTSEQYF. Here the CDR3 DNA reads TGCGCCAGCAGTGCCGGGACTAGCACCAGCGAGCAGTACTTC. The chain couples TRBV10-2 to TRBJ2-7, with 9 bases that match TRBD2. Germline trimming cut 4 bases from V and 6 bases from J; bases unmatched to any gene: 7. The V gene's germline CDR1 is WSHSY and CDR2 SAAADI. The CDR3 has 14 residues.

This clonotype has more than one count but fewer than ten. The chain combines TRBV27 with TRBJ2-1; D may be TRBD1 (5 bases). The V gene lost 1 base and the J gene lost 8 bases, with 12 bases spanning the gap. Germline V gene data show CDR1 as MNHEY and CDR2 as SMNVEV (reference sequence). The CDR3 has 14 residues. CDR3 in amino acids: CASSLWAGPDEQFF. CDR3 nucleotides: TGTGCCAGCAGTTTATGGGCAGGGCCGGATGAGCAGTTCTTC.

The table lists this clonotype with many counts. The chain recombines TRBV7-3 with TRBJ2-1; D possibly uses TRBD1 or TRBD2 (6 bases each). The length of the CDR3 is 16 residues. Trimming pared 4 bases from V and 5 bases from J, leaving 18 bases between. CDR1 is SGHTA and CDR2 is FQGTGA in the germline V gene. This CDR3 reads CASSSLGGGANNEQFF. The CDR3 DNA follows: TGTGCCAGCAGCTCACTCGGGGGCGGGGCGAACAATGAGCAGTTCTTC.

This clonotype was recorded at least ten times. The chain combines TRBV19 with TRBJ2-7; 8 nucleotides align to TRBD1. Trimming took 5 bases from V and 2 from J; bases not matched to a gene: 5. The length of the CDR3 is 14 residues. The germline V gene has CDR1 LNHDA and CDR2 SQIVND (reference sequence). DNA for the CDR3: TGTGCCAGTAGTCCCCGGACAGGGACCTACGAGCAGTACTTC. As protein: CASSPRTGTYEQYF.

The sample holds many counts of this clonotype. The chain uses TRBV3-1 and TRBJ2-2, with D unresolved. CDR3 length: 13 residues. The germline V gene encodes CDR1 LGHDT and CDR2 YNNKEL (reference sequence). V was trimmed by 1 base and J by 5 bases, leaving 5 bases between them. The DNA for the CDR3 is TGTGCCAGCAGCCAAGTACCAACCGGGGAGCTGTTTTTT. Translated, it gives CASSQVPTGELFF.

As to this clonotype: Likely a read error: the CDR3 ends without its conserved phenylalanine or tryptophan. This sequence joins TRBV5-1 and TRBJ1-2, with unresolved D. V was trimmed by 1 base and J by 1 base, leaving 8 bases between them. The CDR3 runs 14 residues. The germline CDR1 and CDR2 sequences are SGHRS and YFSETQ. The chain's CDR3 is CASSLSGVNYGYTC. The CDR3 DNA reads TGCGCCAGCAGCTTGAGCGGGGTTAACTATGGCTACACCTGC.

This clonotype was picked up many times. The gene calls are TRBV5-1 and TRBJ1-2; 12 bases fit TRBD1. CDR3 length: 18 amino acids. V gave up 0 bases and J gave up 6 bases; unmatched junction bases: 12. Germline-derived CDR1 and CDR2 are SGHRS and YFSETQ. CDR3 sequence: CASSLDFLAGQGANGYTF. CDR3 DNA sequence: TGCGCCAGCAGCTTGGATTTCTTGGCGGGACAGGGGGCGAATGGCTACACCTTC. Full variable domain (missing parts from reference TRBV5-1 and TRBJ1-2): KAGVTQTPRYLIKTRGQQVTLSCSPISGHRSVSWYQQTPGQGLQFLFEYFSETQRNKGNFPGRFSGRQFSNSRSEMNVSTLELGDSALYLCASSLDFLAGQGANGYTFGSGTRLTVV.

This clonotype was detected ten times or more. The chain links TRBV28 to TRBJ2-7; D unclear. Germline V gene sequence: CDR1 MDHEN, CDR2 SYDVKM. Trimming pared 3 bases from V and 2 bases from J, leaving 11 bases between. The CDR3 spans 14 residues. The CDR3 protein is CASSFTRPPYEQYF. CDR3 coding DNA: TGTGCCAGCAGTTTCACCAGGCCCCCCTACGAGCAGTACTTC.

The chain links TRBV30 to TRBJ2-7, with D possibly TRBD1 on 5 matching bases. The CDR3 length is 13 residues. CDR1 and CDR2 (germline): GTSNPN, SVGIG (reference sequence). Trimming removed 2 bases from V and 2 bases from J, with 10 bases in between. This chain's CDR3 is CAWSYGRAYEQYF. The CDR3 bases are TGTGCCTGGAGTTATGGCAGGGCCTACGAGCAGTACTTC.

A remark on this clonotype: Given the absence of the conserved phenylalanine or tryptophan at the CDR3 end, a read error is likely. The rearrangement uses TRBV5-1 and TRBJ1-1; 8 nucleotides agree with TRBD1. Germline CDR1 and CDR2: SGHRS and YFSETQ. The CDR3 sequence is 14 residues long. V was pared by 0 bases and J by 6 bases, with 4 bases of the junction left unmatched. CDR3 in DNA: TGCGCCAGCAGCTTGGTTACAGGGGGGTCTGAAGCTTTCTAT. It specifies CASSLVTGGSEAFY.

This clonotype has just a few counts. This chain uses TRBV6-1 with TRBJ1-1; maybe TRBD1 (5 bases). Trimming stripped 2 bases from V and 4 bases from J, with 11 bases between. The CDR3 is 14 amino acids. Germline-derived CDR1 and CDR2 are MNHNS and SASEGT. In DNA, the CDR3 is TGTGCCAGCAGTGAAAAGGGGCAGGGCACTGAAGCTTTCTTT. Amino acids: CASSEKGQGTEAFF.

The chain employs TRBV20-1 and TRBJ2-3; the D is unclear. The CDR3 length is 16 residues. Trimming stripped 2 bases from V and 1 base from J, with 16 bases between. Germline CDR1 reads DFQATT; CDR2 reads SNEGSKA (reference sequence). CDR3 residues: CSARNPRWRRTDTQYF. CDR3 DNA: TGCAGTGCTAGAAATCCTCGGTGGAGACGCACAGATACGCAGTATTTT.

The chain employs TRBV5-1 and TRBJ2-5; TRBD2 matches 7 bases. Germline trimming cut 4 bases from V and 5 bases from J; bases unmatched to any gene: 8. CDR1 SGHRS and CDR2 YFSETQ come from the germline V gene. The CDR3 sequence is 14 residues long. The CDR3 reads CASSLLANWETQYF. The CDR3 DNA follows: TGCGCCAGCAGCCTACTAGCGAATTGGGAGACCCAGTACTTC. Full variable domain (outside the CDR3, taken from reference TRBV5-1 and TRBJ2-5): KAGVTQTPRYLIKTRGQQVTLSCSPISGHRSVSWYQQTPGQGLQFLFEYFSETQRNKGNFPGRFSGRQFSNSRSEMNVSTLELGDSALYLCASSLLANWETQYFGPGTRLLVL.

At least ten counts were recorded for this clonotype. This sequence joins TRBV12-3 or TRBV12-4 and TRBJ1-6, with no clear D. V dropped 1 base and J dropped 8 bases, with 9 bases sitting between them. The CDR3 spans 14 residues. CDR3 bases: TGTGCCAGCAGTTTAGGCCAGTCGGATTCACCCCTCCACTTT. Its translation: CASSLGQSDSPLHF.

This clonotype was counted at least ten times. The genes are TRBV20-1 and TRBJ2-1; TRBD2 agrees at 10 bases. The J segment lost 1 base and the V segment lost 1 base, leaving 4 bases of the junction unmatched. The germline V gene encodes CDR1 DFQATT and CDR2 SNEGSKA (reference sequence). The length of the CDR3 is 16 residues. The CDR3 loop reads CSARVGAGGSYNEQFF. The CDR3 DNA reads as TGCAGTGCTAGAGTTGGAGCGGGGGGGTCCTACAATGAGCAGTTCTTC.

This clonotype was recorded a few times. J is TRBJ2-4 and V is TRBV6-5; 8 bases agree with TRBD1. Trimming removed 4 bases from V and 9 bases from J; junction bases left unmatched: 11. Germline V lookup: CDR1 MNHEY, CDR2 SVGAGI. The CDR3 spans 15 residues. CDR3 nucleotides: TGTGCCAGCAGTTTTTCAGGGGGCGGGCAAGGCATTCAGTACTTC. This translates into CASSFSGGGQGIQYF.